One sample yielded the 13 T cell receptor beta chains listed below, sequenced in a study of chronic HIV infection and antiretroviral therapy. TCRdb re-called the 5' RACE reads with MiXCR, one entry per CDR3 protein. The sample yields fewer than 40,000 distinct CDR3 sequences, roughly 8% seen once. Material: peripheral blood. These TCRs come from an adult who had HIV and had not received antiretroviral therapy, or was an uninfected healthy control (not recorded which).

This chain links TRBV11-2 with TRBJ2-1; 8 nucleotides agree with TRBD2. V dropped 1 base and J dropped 12; count of bases not matched to a gene: 14. The CDR3 consists of 16 residues. CDR1 SGHAT and CDR2 FQNNGV come from the germline V gene. CDR3 amino acids: CASSLGSGLGLDVQFF. As DNA, the CDR3 is TGTGCCAGCAGCTTAGGGTCGGGACTAGGACTCGATGTGCAGTTCTTC.

This clonotype is medium-sized (0.01 to 0.1%). V and J are TRBV12-3 or TRBV12-4 and TRBJ2-3; 11 bases map to TRBD2. Germline trimming cut 5 bases from V and 2 bases from J; bases unmatched to any gene: 6. The CDR3 length is 16 residues. CDR3: CASSPNSGRDTDTQYF. In DNA form, the CDR3 reads TGTGCCAGCAGTCCAAATAGCGGGAGGGACACAGATACGCAGTATTTT.

The chain carries TRBV2 and TRBJ2-1, with 7 positions matching TRBD2. The V segment lost 8 bases and the J segment 8 bases; nucleotides outside the gene matches: 9. The CDR3 spans 13 residues. From germline, CDR1 is SNHLY and CDR2 FYNNEI. This chain's CDR3 is CASLTLGRDEQFF. The CDR3 DNA reads TGTGCCAGCTTAACGTTAGGGAGGGATGAGCAGTTCTTC. Variable domain in full (rest from reference TRBV2 and TRBJ2-1): EPEVTQTPSHQVTQMGQEVILRCVPISNHLYFYWYRQILGQKVEFLVSFYNNEISEKSEIFDDQFSVERPDGSNFTLKIRSTKLEDSAMYFCASLTLGRDEQFFGPGTRLTVL.

Only a few counts were recorded for this clonotype. The chain uses TRBV12-3 or TRBV12-4 and TRBJ2-1; D gene uncertain. This CDR3 has 11 amino acids. The germline V and J ends were trimmed by 3 bases and 7 bases, with 4 bases remaining between them. This chain's CDR3 is CASSLLNEQFF. CDR3 nucleotides: TGTGCCAGCAGTTTGTTAAATGAGCAGTTCTTC.

The rearrangement uses TRBV6-2 or TRBV6-3 and TRBJ1-1; TRBD1 matches at 8 bases. The V gene end was trimmed by 7 bases and the J gene end by 9 bases; junction bases not matched to a gene: 10. Germline CDR1 reads MNHEY; CDR2 reads SVGEGT. The CDR3 runs 13 residues. As DNA, the CDR3 is TGTGCCAGCACCAGGACAGGGTTTCTGCAAGCTTTCTTT. Protein sequence: CASTRTGFLQAFF.

This clonotype was picked up many times. The rearrangement links TRBV21-1 to TRBJ2-5; the table's D call, TRBD1, was not checked against the DNA. TRBV21-1 has pseudogene status. This CDR3 region has 15 residues. DNA for the CDR3: TGTGCCAGCAGCAAAGCGCGACAGGGAACAGAGACCCAGTACTTC. This codes for CASSKARQGTETQYF.

The V gene is TRBV9, the J gene TRBJ1-2; no firm D call. The CDR3 is made up of 14 amino acids. Trimming removed 4 bases at V and 4 bases at J, with 14 bases between. Per the germline V gene, CDR1 is SGDLS and CDR2 is YYNGEE. Here the CDR3 reads CASSPHRLPYGYTF. The CDR3 DNA is TGTGCCAGCAGCCCCCACCGACTCCCCTATGGCTACACCTTC.

This clonotype was counted a few times. The V gene is TRBV7-2, the J gene TRBJ1-5; a weak D match, TRBD1 (5 bases). V gave up 0 bases and J gave up 2 bases, with 8 bases separating them. Germline CDR1 is SGHTA and CDR2 is FQGNSA. This CDR3 contains 15 residues. The CDR3 is CASSLAGGGNQPQHF. DNA for the CDR3: TGTGCCAGCAGCTTAGCTGGGGGTGGCAATCAGCCCCAGCATTTT.

The genes are TRBV28 and TRBJ1-3; D gene ambiguous. The germline CDR1 and CDR2 sequences are MDHEN and SYDVKM. V was shortened by 3 bases and J by 7 bases, with 10 bases between the two germline ends. The CDR3 totals 13 residues. The DNA for the CDR3 is TGTGCCAGCAGTTTGGGGTGGGCGAACACCATATATTTT. This gives the protein CASSLGWANTIYF.

The V and J genes are TRBV29-1 and TRBJ1-1; D is uncertain. The V end was cut by 6 bases, the J end by 1 base, with 6 bases between. Germline CDR1 reads SQVTM; CDR2 reads ANQGSEA. The CDR3 spans 11 residues. The CDR3 loop is CSVAPNTEAFF. CDR3 in DNA: TGCAGCGTGGCTCCGAACACTGAAGCTTTCTTT.

The table lists this clonotype with a few counts. The chain has TRBV4-1 and TRBJ1-1; maybe TRBD1 (5 bases). V gave up 0 bases and J gave up 4 bases, with 9 bases separating them. The germline V gene encodes CDR1 MGHRA and CDR2 YSYEKL. This CDR3 spans 14 amino acids. CDR3 sequence (DNA): TGCGCCAGCAGCCAAGAGGGGGGGGGCACTGAAGCTTTCTTT. Translating gives CASSQEGGGTEAFF.

There are many counts of this clonotype. This sequence joins TRBV19 and TRBJ2-3; 8 bases map to TRBD2. This CDR3 has 15 residues. The V gene's germline CDR1 is LNHDA and CDR2 SQIVND (reference sequence). V was pared by 1 base and J by 2 bases, with 2 bases of the junction left unmatched. The CDR3 spells CASSIAGGHTDTQYF. CDR3 coding DNA: TGTGCCAGTAGTATAGCGGGGGGGCACACAGATACGCAGTATTTT.

In this sample, this clonotype turned up many times. The chain joins TRBV28 to TRBJ2-4; the D gene is possibly TRBD1 (6 bases). The CDR3 sequence is 14 residues long. The V gene's germline CDR1 is MDHEN and CDR2 SYDVKM. V lost 6 bases and J lost 1, with 10 bases in between. The chain's CDR3 is CASSRTEAKNIQYF. In DNA, the CDR3 is TGTGCCAGCAGCCGGACAGAGGCCAAAAACATTCAGTACTTC.